This TCR beta chain derives from a study of blood T cell repertoires in COVID-19. The wider study: Acute and convalescent COVID-19 samples came from the United States, Italy and Spain. Sources were T cells, B-cell-depleted T cells, or PBMCs; the material itself was cDNA or gDNA.

Assay: immunoSEQ multiplex PCR; the TCRdb copy retains only in-frame clones and omits some. The table records roughly 79,000 clones, roughly 82% of them present only once. CDR1 is SGHRS and CDR2 is YFSETQ in the germline V gene. This CDR3 is 16 amino acids long. V dropped 4 bases and J dropped 3; count of bases not matched to a gene: 12. The J gene is TRBJ1-2, the V gene TRBV5-1; 7 nucleotides line up with TRBD1. The clonotype comes from a human donor in a cohort sampled during active COVID-19. The specimen sequenced was peripheral blood. The DNA for the CDR3 is TGCGCCAGCAGCGGGGTAGAGGGGGCGAGTGACTATGGCTACACCTTC. Its protein product is CASSGVEGASDYGYTF.